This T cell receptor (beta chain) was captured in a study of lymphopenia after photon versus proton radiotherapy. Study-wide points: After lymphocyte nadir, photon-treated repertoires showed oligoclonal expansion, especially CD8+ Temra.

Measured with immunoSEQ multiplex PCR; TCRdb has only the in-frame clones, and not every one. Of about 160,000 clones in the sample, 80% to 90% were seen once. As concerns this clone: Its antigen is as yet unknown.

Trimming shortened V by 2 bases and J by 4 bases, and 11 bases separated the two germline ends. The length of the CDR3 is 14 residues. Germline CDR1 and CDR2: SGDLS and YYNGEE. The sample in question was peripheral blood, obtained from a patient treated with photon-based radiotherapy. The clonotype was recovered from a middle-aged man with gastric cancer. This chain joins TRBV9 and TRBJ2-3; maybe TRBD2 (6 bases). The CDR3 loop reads CASSVGGVPDTQYF. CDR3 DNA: TGTGCCAGCAGCGTCGGAGGGGTACCAGATACGCAGTATTTT. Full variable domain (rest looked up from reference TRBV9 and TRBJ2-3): DSGVTQTPKHLITATGQRVTLRCSPRSGDLSVYWYQQSLDQGLQFLIQYYNGEERAKGNILERFSAQQFPDLHSELNLSSLELGDSALYFCASSVGGVPDTQYFGPGTRLTVL.